This section outlines one T cell receptor (beta chain) sequence together with its context. The cohort comprised adults aged 18 to 89 years residing in 20 to 30 US areas. Participant-given clinical history determined each cohort assignment. Two negative PCRs, clearance, or symptom resolution characterized the recovered Cohort 3 donors. The sample comes from a study of blood T cell repertoires in COVID-19. The CDR3 spans 12 residues. Trimming removed 6 bases at V and 3 bases at J, with 8 bases between. Germline CDR1 is SQVTM and CDR2 is ANQGSEA. Assay: immunoSEQ multiplex PCR; the TCRdb copy retains only in-frame clones and omits some. Here the sample spans hundreds of thousands of clones, around 89% being singletons.

This clonotype was obtained from a woman between 50 and 59 years old who had recovered from COVID-19. This chain connects TRBV29-1 to TRBJ1-4; a possible D gene is TRBD1 (6 bases). Sequencing was done on a sample of PBMCs or T cells enriched from blood (not recorded which). The DNA for the CDR3 is TGCAGCGTGACAGGCTCTAATGAAAAACTGTTTTTT. Translated: CSVTGSNEKLFF.